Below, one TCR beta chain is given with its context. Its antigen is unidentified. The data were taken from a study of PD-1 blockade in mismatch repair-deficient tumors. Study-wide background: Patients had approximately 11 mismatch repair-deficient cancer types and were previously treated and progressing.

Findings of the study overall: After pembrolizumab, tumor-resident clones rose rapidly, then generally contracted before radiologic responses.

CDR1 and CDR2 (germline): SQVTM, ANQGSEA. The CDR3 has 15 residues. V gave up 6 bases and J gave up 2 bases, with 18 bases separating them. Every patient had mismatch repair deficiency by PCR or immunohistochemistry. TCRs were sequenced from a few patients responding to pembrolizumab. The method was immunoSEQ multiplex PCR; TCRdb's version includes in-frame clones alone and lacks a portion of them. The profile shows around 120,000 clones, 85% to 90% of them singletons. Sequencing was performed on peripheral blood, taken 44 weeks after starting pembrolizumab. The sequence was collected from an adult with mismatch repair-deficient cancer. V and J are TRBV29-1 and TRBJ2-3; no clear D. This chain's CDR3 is CSVRDLGGPTDTQYF. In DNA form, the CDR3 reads TGCAGCGTCCGAGACCTGGGTGGCCCCACAGATACGCAGTATTTT.